This TCR beta chain appears in the sequencing data of a study of T cells in Graves' hyperthyroidism and ophthalmopathy. The CDR3 extends over 15 amino acids. Germline CDR1 MNHNS, CDR2 SASEGT. V lost 0 bases, J lost 4 bases, and 2 bases stayed unmatched. Study-level findings and limits: Expanded thyroid clonotypes (above 0.001) were mostly also found in blood. A model built on 13 V-J features separated ophthalmopathy from stable hyperthyroidism.

This clonotype occurred a few times. Its specificity is unknown. RNA transcripts served as the template for amplifying TCR beta CDR3 regions. The study used the HTBI primer set for a first-round RT-PCR of the TCR CDR3. TCRdb re-derived calls from the multiplex PCR reads in MiXCR, one entry per CDR3 protein. Of around 250,000 distinct CDR3 sequences in the sample, about 16% are singletons; the top ten hold around 28%. The sequence derives from a woman under 30 with Graves' ophthalmopathy. This chain links TRBV6-1 with TRBJ2-3; 9 bases are a match to TRBD2. The sequenced sample was blood. This CDR3 reads CASSEASGSPDTQYF. CDR3 sequence (DNA): TGTGCCAGCAGTGAAGCTAGCGGGAGCCCAGATACGCAGTATTTT.